This T cell receptor beta chain was identified during a study of blood T cell repertoires in COVID-19. Trimming cost V 2 bases and J 5 bases, with 12 bases left between them. From germline, CDR1 is MNHEY and CDR2 SVGAGI. This CDR3 has 14 amino acids. Some clones are missing from TCRdb's copy, which holds only in-frame ones; the method was immunoSEQ multiplex PCR. The table shows fewer than 70,000 clones, with over 75% occurring only once. Sequencing input: peripheral blood. The gene calls are TRBV6-5 and TRBJ1-1; perhaps TRBD1 as D (5 bases). This receptor was obtained from a human donor in a cohort sampled during active COVID-19. The CDR3 coding sequence is TGTGCCAGCAGTTACAGCGCAGGGCGGACTGAAGCTTTCTTT. Amino acid sequence: CASSYSAGRTEAFF.